This is a list of T cell receptor beta chains from one sample in a study of CD8+ T cells in alopecia areata. Sequenced by immunoSEQ multiplex PCR; TCRdb stores in-frame clones only, minus some. The sample records 200,000 to 250,000 clones, 40% to 55% being singletons. The sequenced sample was CD4+ T cells sorted from blood, obtained at approximately week 37, from a patient treated with tofacitinib. The receptors here all came from a human donor with alopecia areata. Each CDR3 is given with its conserved first and last residue. Fields, in order: D gene, J gene, clone size, V gene, CDR3 DNA, CDR3 protein. The D gene is left open where the match is weak. Size is omitted from some rows. Given values are once, few, many or a class for expanded clones.

TRBD2	TRBJ2-3	few	TRBV30	TGTGCCTGGATCGGGCTAGCGGGAGTGACGCAGTATTTT	CAWIGLAGVTQYF
NA	TRBJ2-7	few	TRBV10-3	TGTGCCTCAGAGGAGTCTGGGGAGCAGTACTTC	CASEESGEQYF
NA	TRBJ2-6	NA	TRBV30	TGTGCCTGGGTTTCTGGGGCCAACGTCCTGACTTTC	CAWVSGANVLTF
NA	TRBJ2-5	few	TRBV10-3	TGTGCCATCAGTGACCGGGGCAGCGGATACCAAGAGACCCAGTACTTC	CAISDRGSGYQETQYF
NA	TRBJ2-7	NA	TRBV30	TGTGCCTTGGGCATTCAGCGGTACAAGTCCGGGCAGTACTTC	CALGIQRYKSGQYF
NA	TRBJ2-5	NA	TRBV20-1	TGCAGTGCTAGTCAGTCGACCCAGTACTTC	CSASQSTQYF
NA	TRBJ2-2	NA	TRBV5-1	TGCGCCAGCAGCCTACTCGACAGCGCGAACACCGGGGAGCTGTTTTTT	CASSLLDSANTGELFF
NA	TRBJ1-4	few	TRBV27	TGTGCCAGCAGTTTATCGAGTGGGGAAAAACTGTTTTTT	CASSLSSGEKLFF
NA	TRBJ2-1	NA	TRBV21-1	TGTGCCATCTCGAGCTCCTACAATGAGCAGTTCTTC	CAISSSYNEQFF
TRBD1	TRBJ2-3	few	TRBV5-4	TGTGCCAGCAGCCGGGACAGGGGAGATACGCAGTATTTT	CASSRDRGDTQYF
NA	TRBJ2-5	NA	TRBV29-1	TGCAGCGTTGGACAGGTGCAAGAGACCCAGTACTTC	CSVGQVQETQYF
NA	TRBJ2-1	once	TRBV7-2	TGTGCCAGCAGCTTAGCTACACGCCGAGTCTTC	CASSLATRRVF
TRBD2	TRBJ2-3	few	TRBV6-1	TGTGCCAGCAGTGCTGCAGCGGGAGGGCAGAATACGCAGTATTTT	CASSAAAGGQNTQYF
NA	TRBJ2-7	NA	TRBV14	TGTGCCAGCAGCCAAGTGGGCGGGACTTCCGAGCAGTACTTC	CASSQVGGTSEQYF
NA	TRBJ1-2	NA	TRBV30	TGTGCCTGGAGCCTCCTGGGAGGTCGGGCCAGACATAGCACCTTC	CAWSLLGGRARHSTF
NA	TRBJ2-5	NA	TRBV5-6	TGTGCCAGCAGCTTGGTGGGACGACGAGGGGGAGAGACCCAGTACTTC	CASSLVGRRGGETQYF
NA	TRBJ2-5	few	TRBV29-1	TGCAGCGTCCTGACTGCTCAAGAGACCCAGTACTTC	CSVLTAQETQYF
NA	TRBJ2-5	few	TRBV29-1	TGCAGCGCCGGGGGGCTCGGAGAGACCCAGTACTTC	CSAGGLGETQYF
NA	TRBJ2-5	NA	TRBV30	TGTGCCTGGAGTCAGGTGGAAGGGTGGGTAAAAGAGACCCAGTACTTC	CAWSQVEGWVKETQYF
NA	TRBJ2-5	once	TRBV7-8	TGTGCCAGTGGGACAGGGCTAGCGGGAGAGACCCAGTACTTC	CASGTGLAGETQYF
TRBD2	TRBJ2-1	NA	TRBV5-1	TGCGCCAGCAGCCCGGGACTAGCGGGAGGTGAGCAGTTCTTC	CASSPGLAGGEQFF
NA	TRBJ1-5	NA	TRBV19	TGTGCCAGTTCCCGGAACGGGAATCAGCCCCAGCATTTT	CASSRNGNQPQHF
NA	TRBJ1-2	once	TRBV4-2	TGTGCCAGCAGCCAATCCCACTCAAACCTCTATGGCTACACCTTC	CASSQSHSNLYGYTF
NA	TRBJ1-1	NA	TRBV27	TGTGCCAGCAGTTTAGGGGGATTGGGGGGCTTTGCCACTGAAGCTTTCTTT	CASSLGGLGGFATEAFF
NA	TRBJ2-3	NA	TRBV6-5	TGTGCCAGCAGGAGGGCGGCTAGCACAGATACGCAGTATTTT	CASRRAASTDTQYF
NA	TRBJ2-5	few	TRBV7-9	TGTGCCAGCAGCTTAATGCCCTTGATCTCAGGCCGGGAGACCCAGTACTTC	CASSLMPLISGRETQYF
NA	TRBJ2-7	NA	TRBV5-1	TGCGCCAGCAGCTTGGAGGGGGTGTCCTACGAGCAGTACTTC	CASSLEGVSYEQYF
NA	TRBJ2-3	NA	TRBV29-1	TGCACTCTCCGGGGGAGCACAGATACGCAGTATTTT	CTLRGSTDTQYF
NA	TRBJ1-1	many	TRBV10-3	TGTGCCATCAGTCGACACTTGAACACTGAAGCTTTCTTT	CAISRHLNTEAFF
TRBD2	TRBJ2-1	few	TRBV29-1	TGCAGCACGGAAACCCCAGCGGGAGCTTACAATGAGCAGTTCTTC	CSTETPAGAYNEQFF
NA	TRBJ2-7	NA	TRBV6-1	TGTGCCACCGCATTCACCTACGAGCAGTACTTC	CATAFTYEQYF
NA	TRBJ1-2	few	TRBV6-5	TGTGCCAGCAGCCTGGACGAGACCTATGGCTACACCTTC	CASSLDETYGYTF
NA	TRBJ2-1	few	TRBV29-1	TGCAGCGGGTCGGGAAGCTCCTACAATGAGCAGTTCTTC	CSGSGSSYNEQFF
NA	TRBJ2-2	NA	TRBV19	TGTGCCACCCAAATAGGCGGGGCGAACACCGGGGAGCTGTTTTTT	CATQIGGANTGELFF
TRBD1	TRBJ2-7	NA	TRBV2	TGTGCCAGCAGTGGAAGGACAGGGGATTACGAGCAGTACTTC	CASSGRTGDYEQYF
TRBD1	TRBJ1-3	NA	TRBV7-2	TGTGCCAGCAGCTGGACAGGGGCTGGAAACACCATATATTTT	CASSWTGAGNTIYF
NA	TRBJ2-2	NA	TRBV2	TGTGCCAGCAGTTCTCGGGCCGGGGAGCTGTTTTTT	CASSSRAGELFF
TRBD2	TRBJ2-2	few	TRBV4-2	TGTGCCAGCAGCCCCGCCGGACTAGCGGGAGACACCGGGGAGCTGTTTTTT	CASSPAGLAGDTGELFF
NA	TRBJ2-5	NA	TRBV7-9	TGTGCCAGCAGCTTGCTTGAGACCCAGTACTTC	CASSLLETQYF
NA	TRBJ1-2	few	TRBV28	TGTGCCAGCAGTTCCAGCAGGGGAGCCTATGGCTACACCTTC	CASSSSRGAYGYTF
NA	TRBJ2-5	NA	TRBV5-1	TGCGCCAGCAGCATATCTGGGGGAGTTGAGACCCAGTACTTC	CASSISGGVETQYF